The rows below give T cell receptor beta chains drawn from one sample of a study of blood T cell repertoires in COVID-19. The assay was immunoSEQ multiplex PCR, and TCRdb's table has in-frame clones only and misses some. This sample has 55,000 to 75,000 clones, with around nine tenths found just once. Source material: peripheral blood. These receptors were taken from a man aged 60 to 69 with acute or convalescent COVID-19. CDR3s include the opening cysteine and the closing phenylalanine or tryptophan. D genes are given only for firm matches. Rows give clone size only sometimes, using once, few, many, or a class for an expanded clone.

clone_size j_call v_call d_call cdr3_aa cdr3_nt
NA TRBJ1-4 TRBV20-1 TRBD1 CSAIQGELFF TGCAGTGCTATACAGGGGGAACTGTTTTTT
once TRBJ2-7 TRBV5-4 NA CASSSREGGRYEQYF TGTGCCAGCAGCTCGCGTGAAGGGGGACGCTACGAGCAGTACTTC
NA TRBJ2-1 TRBV5-6 NA CASSFTGAYNEQFF TGTGCCAGCAGCTTTACGGGAGCCTACAATGAGCAGTTCTTC
NA TRBJ2-7 TRBV11-2 NA CASSLGQIYEQYF TGTGCCAGCAGCTTAGGACAGATCTACGAGCAGTACTTC
NA TRBJ2-7 TRBV19 NA CASSIVRDSGQYF TGTGCCAGTAGTATAGTAAGGGATAGCGGGCAGTACTTC
NA TRBJ1-2 TRBV2 NA CASSGEGGTGPYGYTF TGTGCCAGCAGTGGAGAAGGAGGGACGGGACCCTATGGCTACACCTTC
NA TRBJ1-2 TRBV19 TRBD1 CASSLRTGRTPGYTF TGTGCCAGTAGTCTGCGGACAGGGAGGACTCCTGGCTACACCTTC
NA TRBJ2-5 TRBV29-1 NA CSVEASKETQYF TGCAGCGTTGAAGCTAGTAAAGAGACCCAGTACTTC
NA TRBJ2-2 TRBV5-1 TRBD1 CASSPSTGTTGELFF TGCGCCAGCAGCCCGTCGACAGGGACCACCGGGGAGCTGTTTTTT
once TRBJ1-1 TRBV29-1 NA CSGRGHLDTEAFF TGCAGCGGCCGGGGTCACCTAGACACTGAAGCTTTCTTT
NA TRBJ1-1 TRBV2 TRBD1 CASSGQGATEAFF TGTGCCAGCAGTGGACAGGGAGCCACTGAAGCTTTCTTT
NA TRBJ2-7 TRBV5-1 NA CASSLDRDYEQYF TGCGCCAGCAGCTTGGACAGGGACTACGAGCAGTACTTC
NA TRBJ2-1 TRBV24-1 TRBD2 CAASGGGLQNEQFF TGTGCCGCTTCCGGGGGGGGGCTACAGAATGAGCAGTTCTTC
NA TRBJ1-1 TRBV2 NA CASSEDRANTEAFF TGTGCCAGCAGTGAAGACAGGGCGAACACTGAAGCTTTCTTT
NA TRBJ1-5 TRBV19 NA CASSIRQSGNQPQHF TGTGCCAGTAGTATTCGACAGTCCGGCAATCAGCCCCAGCATTTT
NA TRBJ1-2 TRBV9 NA CASSGYRDTNYGYTF TGTGCCAGCAGCGGATACAGGGATACTAACTATGGCTACACCTTC
NA TRBJ2-7 TRBV6-5 NA CASSYGGTVSYEQYF TGTGCCAGCAGTTACGGGGGGACAGTCTCCTACGAGCAGTACTTC
NA TRBJ1-5 TRBV7-3 NA CASSLGRRRYSNQPQHF TGTGCCAGCAGCCTGGGGCGCAGGCGGTATAGCAATCAGCCCCAGCATTTT
once TRBJ2-2 TRBV4-1 NA CASSPRLVGTGELFF TGCGCCAGCAGCCCTCGACTAGTGGGCACCGGGGAGCTGTTTTTT
NA TRBJ1-4 TRBV5-6 TRBD1 CASSGTGQGEEKLFF TGTGCCAGCAGCGGAACGGGACAGGGAGAAGAAAAACTGTTTTTT
once TRBJ2-7 TRBV7-6 NA CASSFQPGDPYEQYF TGTGCCAGCAGCTTTCAACCAGGCGACCCCTACGAGCAGTACTTC
NA TRBJ2-3 TRBV5-1 NA CASSLEGGVLTDTQYF TGCGCCAGCAGCTTGGAGGGCGGGGTTCTCACAGATACGCAGTATTTT
NA TRBJ1-1 TRBV2 TRBD1 CASSVDRVRAFF TGTGCCAGCAGTGTCGACAGGGTGCGGGCTTTCTTT
NA TRBJ2-2 TRBV6-4 TRBD1 CASSRDRGTGELFF TGTGCCAGCAGTCGGGACAGGGGAACCGGGGAGCTGTTTTTT
NA TRBJ2-5 TRBV5-6 NA CASSPPLGVPGRETQYF TGTGCCAGCAGCCCCCCCCTAGGGGTACCGGGCAGAGAGACCCAGTACTTC
NA TRBJ2-1 TRBV2 NA CASSEGPPASRVGSYNEQFF TGTGCCAGCAGTGAAGGGCCCCCTGCCAGCAGGGTCGGCTCCTACAATGAGCAGTTCTTC
NA TRBJ1-6 TRBV3-1/TRBV3-2 NA CASSQEGGGFPSSYNSPLHF TGTGCCAGCAGCCAAGAGGGGGGGGGCTTTCCAAGCTCCTATAATTCACCCCTCCACTTT
NA TRBJ2-5 TRBV5-1 TRBD1 CASATGGQETQYF TGCGCCAGCGCGACAGGGGGCCAAGAGACCCAGTACTTC
NA TRBJ1-5 TRBV11-2 TRBD1 CASSPLTGDQPQHF TGTGCCAGCAGCCCTCTGACAGGGGACCAGCCCCAGCATTTT
NA TRBJ1-1 TRBV5-4 NA CASSHGANTEAFF TGTGCCAGCAGCCACGGAGCGAACACTGAAGCTTTCTTT
NA TRBJ1-2 TRBV6-5 TRBD1 CASSYLIQGEIYGYTF TGTGCCAGCAGTTACCTGATCCAGGGGGAGATCTATGGCTACACCTTC
NA TRBJ2-3 TRBV9 NA CARRRADTQYF TGTGCCAGACGCCGAGCAGATACGCAGTATTTT
NA TRBJ1-5 TRBV5-5 NA CASSPNTGINQPQHF TGTGCCAGCAGCCCTAACACAGGGATAAATCAGCCCCAGCATTTT
NA TRBJ2-2 TRBV12-5 NA CASGLGRGTGELFF TGTGCTAGTGGTTTGGGTCGGGGAACCGGGGAGCTGTTTTTT
NA TRBJ1-2 TRBV2 NA CASPQVGRANYGYTF TGTGCCAGCCCTCAAGTCGGTCGAGCTAACTATGGCTACACCTTC
NA TRBJ2-1 TRBV10-3 NA CAISDLDPRGEQFF TGTGCCATCAGTGACCTGGACCCCCGAGGGGAGCAGTTCTTC
NA TRBJ1-1 TRBV3-1/TRBV3-2 NA CASSQAGTEAFF TGTGCCAGCAGCCAAGCGGGCACTGAAGCTTTCTTT
NA TRBJ1-1 TRBV2 TRBD1 CASSEMRGQGEAFF TGTGCCAGCAGCGAAATGAGGGGACAGGGGGAAGCTTTCTTT
NA TRBJ1-2 TRBV7-9 NA CASSLEGRGYGYTF TGTGCCAGCAGCTTAGAAGGCAGGGGTTATGGCTACACCTTC
NA TRBJ1-2 TRBV5-6 TRBD1 CASSLQGVHGYTF TGTGCCAGCAGCTTGCAGGGGGTCCATGGCTACACCTTC
once TRBJ1-6 TRBV7-9 TRBD1 CASSLLTGNSYNSPLHF TGTGCCAGCAGCTTACTGACAGGGAACTCCTATAATTCACCCCTCCACTTT
once TRBJ2-5 TRBV7-8 NA CASSLAQTETQYF TGTGCCAGCAGCTTGGCACAGACAGAGACCCAGTACTTC
NA TRBJ1-1 TRBV18 TRBD1 CASSAGTGNTEAFF TGTGCCAGCTCGGCGGGGACAGGGAACACTGAAGCTTTCTTT
NA TRBJ1-1 TRBV7-2 TRBD1 CASSLNPGGTEAFF TGTGCCAGCAGCTTAAATCCAGGGGGCACTGAAGCTTTCTTT
NA TRBJ1-1 TRBV7-9 NA CASSPPQERALGGTEAFF TGTGCCAGCAGCCCCCCCCAGGAACGGGCATTAGGGGGAACTGAAGCTTTCTTT
NA TRBJ2-7 TRBV19 NA CASSIAGSGSSYEQYF TGTGCCAGTAGTATAGCAGGAAGCGGGTCCTCCTACGAGCAGTACTTC